A single sample gave rise to the 6 T cell receptor beta chains below, sequenced in a study of T cell responses to AZD1222 COVID-19 vaccine. Assay: immunoSEQ multiplex PCR; the TCRdb copy retains only in-frame clones and omits some. The table records about 90,000 clones, about 86% of them present only once. Sequenced here: peripheral blood, sampled on day 0 of AZD1222 vaccination. The source of these receptors is an adult in good health.

The chain employs TRBV5-1 and TRBJ2-7, with 8 nucleotides matching TRBD2. The germline V gene encodes CDR1 SGHRS and CDR2 YFSETQ. This CDR3 comprises 14 residues. J gave up 0 bases and V 3 bases, and 2 bases lay outside the gene matches. The CDR3: CASSSGGDSYEQYF. The CDR3 bases are TGCGCCAGCAGCTCCGGGGGGGACTCCTACGAGCAGTACTTC. Supplemented by reference TRBV5-1 and TRBJ2-7, the full variable domain reads KAGVTQTPRYLIKTRGQQVTLSCSPISGHRSVSWYQQTPGQGLQFLFEYFSETQRNKGNFPGRFSGRQFSNSRSEMNVSTLELGDSALYLCASSSGGDSYEQYFGPGTRLTVT.

This chain links TRBV11-3 with TRBJ2-2, with 10 bases identical to TRBD2. Germline V CDR1 and CDR2: SGHNT, YENEEA. Trimming at V came to 5 bases and at J to 4 bases, leaving 4 bases not matched to a gene. The CDR3 spans 15 residues. The CDR3 bases are TGTGCCAGCAGCCATACTAGCGGGATCACCGGGGAGCTGTTTTTT. Residues: CASSHTSGITGELFF.

CDR3 sequence: CASSSPDVGSNTEAFF. CDR3 bases: TGCGCCAGCAGCTCACCGGACGTCGGGTCGAACACTGAAGCTTTCTTT. The V call is TRBV5-1, the J call TRBJ1-1, with D uncertain. Germline values: CDR1 SGHRS, CDR2 YFSETQ. The ends were cut back, 3 bases at V and 1 base at J, with 16 bases in the middle. The CDR3 has 16 amino acids.

The V gene is TRBV30, the J gene TRBJ2-1; 10 positions agree with TRBD2. V shed 2 bases, J shed 5 bases, and the junction held 6 bases outside the gene matches. The CDR3 sequence is 15 residues long. Germline V gene data show CDR1 as GTSNPN and CDR2 as SVGIG (reference sequence). In nucleotides, the CDR3 is TGTGCCTGGAGTTTACGACTAGCGGGCGACAATGAGCAGTTCTTC. Translated, it gives CAWSLRLAGDNEQFF.

The genes are TRBV6-5 and TRBJ2-1; the match to TRBD2 covers 15 bases. The length of the CDR3 is 15 residues. The germline V gene encodes CDR1 MNHEY and CDR2 SVGAGI. The ends lost 7 bases at V and 7 bases at J; junction bases unmatched: 5. The CDR3 reads CASTSGTSGRNEQFF. The CDR3 DNA reads TGTGCCAGCACCTCCGGGACTAGCGGGAGGAATGAGCAGTTCTTC.

The chain employs TRBV29-1 and TRBJ2-3; TRBD2 agrees at 8 bases. From germline, CDR1 is SQVTM and CDR2 ANQGSEA. The CDR3 is 13 amino acids. With V trimmed by 3 bases and J by 6 bases, 5 bases remained unmatched. The CDR3: CSVETRGADTQYF. Here the CDR3 DNA reads TGCAGCGTTGAGACGCGGGGGGCGGATACGCAGTATTTT.